This T cell receptor beta chain appears in the sequencing data of a study of T-cell reconstitution after alpha-beta-depleted transplantation in children. CDR3 size: 15 residues. Per the germline V gene, CDR1 is DFQATT and CDR2 is SNEGSKA (reference sequence). With 1 base clipped from V and 8 bases from J, the junction kept 11 bases outside the gene matches. The library targeted TCRbeta and was prepared with unique molecular identifiers. Via MiXCR, TCRdb re-called the PCR reads, giving one row per CDR3 protein. The sample contains 280,000 or so distinct CDR3 sequences, approximately 10% of which appear only once. The table lists this clonotype with many counts.

The clonotype was recovered from a male patient aged 2-15 years who had a stem cell transplant for chronic granulomatous disease, so the T cells may come from the graft donor. The chain uses TRBV20-1 and TRBJ2-1; 7 bases are a match to TRBD2. Sample: peripheral blood, taken 180 days after TCRalphabeta/CD19-depleted stem cell transplant. The CDR3, as DNA: TGCAGTGCTAGAGGTGCGGGAGTTCCTAGCCATGAGCAGTTCTTC. Amino acids: CSARGAGVPSHEQFF.